These 4 T cell receptor beta chains share one sample of origin, sequenced in a study of regulatory T cells in long-lasting Graves disease. Time point described: persistent/refractory GD, antithyroid drugs over 5 years with positive TRAb. Making the TCR library involved RNA that had been extracted from PBMCs. Building the TCR beta libraries relied on iRepertoire HTBI primers, and CDR3 regions underwent Arm-PCR. Each CDR3 protein is one row after TCRdb ran MiXCR on the multiplex PCR reads. The sample holds around 400,000 distinct CDR3 sequences, over 20% seen once. Source: peripheral blood mononuclear cells (PBMCs), taken when the disease was refractory, from a patient treated with antithyroid drugs. Receptors were obtained from a female donor with Graves disease.

The rearrangement joins TRBV19 to TRBJ2-7; 9 bases align to TRBD1. Germline CDR1 LNHDA, CDR2 SQIVND (reference sequence). CDR3 length: 16 residues. V shed 3 bases, J shed 6 bases, and the junction held 12 bases outside the gene matches. CDR3 sequence: CASSIIAGQGPSEQYF. The CDR3 DNA reads as TGTGCCAGTAGTATTATCGCAGGACAGGGGCCAAGCGAGCAGTACTTC. The whole variable domain, filled in from reference TRBV19 and TRBJ2-7, reads DGGITQSPKYLFRKEGQNVTLSCEQNLNHDAMYWYRQDPGQGLRLIYYSQIVNDFQKGDIAEGYSVSREKKESFPLTVTSAQKNPTAFYLCASSIIAGQGPSEQYFGPGTRLTVT.

This clonotype was seen a single time. One base away lies a much larger clone, so this may be a sequencing read error. V and J are TRBV29-1 and TRBJ2-5; D is perhaps TRBD1 (6 bases). The CDR3 is 14 residues long. Looked up from germline, CDR1 is SQVTM and CDR2 is ANQGSEA. CDR3 DNA sequence: TGCAGCGGTATCTCAGGGGCCGGAAAAGAGACCCAGTGCTTC. It encodes CSGISGAGKETQCF.

This clonotype was seen repeatedly, ten times or more. The gene calls are TRBV7-9 and TRBJ2-7, with 9 bases identical to TRBD2. Trimming cost V 5 bases and J 6 bases; bases outside gene matches: 11. CDR3 length: 15 amino acids. CDR1 is SEHNR, CDR2 FQNEAQ, per germline (reference sequence). The CDR3 DNA sequence: TGTGCCAGCAGCCCCTGGACTAGCGAAGCCCTCGAGCAGTACTTC. It codes for CASSPWTSEALEQYF.

This clonotype was detected only a few times. The chain employs TRBV29-1 and TRBJ1-5, with D uncertain. Per germline, CDR1 SQVTM and CDR2 ANQGSEA. This CDR3 is 13 amino acids long. Trimming pared 1 base from V and 1 base from J, leaving 5 bases between. The DNA of the CDR3 is TGCAGCGTTGAAGTGGAGAGCAATCAGCCCCAGCATTTT. It encodes CSVEVESNQPQHF.